This TCR beta chain is drawn from a study of blood T cells in healthy people across ages. On the study more broadly: Capture via template switching afforded approximately one barcoded beta molecule per two T cells. General study findings and limits: Roughly linear declines in TCR beta diversity per million T cells occurred with age.

With a J-beta primer mix and a sample-barcoded 5' primer, a second PCR ran about 7 to 11 cycles. MiXCR, run by TCRdb on the 5' RACE reads, gives a single entry per CDR3 protein. The sample holds just over 1 million distinct CDR3 sequences; under 45% are singletons and the top ten take approximately 20%. This CDR3 comprises 12 residues. Germline CDR1 is MDHEN and CDR2 is SYDVKM. For this clonotype: Its specificity is unknown.

The J gene is TRBJ2-5, the V gene TRBV28; D remains unclear. The last part of the DNA fits TRBJ2-7 better; the J call may be wrong. The receptor comes from a woman aged 55 to 70 in good health. Sequenced input: blood. CDR3 coding DNA: TGTGCCAGCAGTCCCCCCACGGGCGAGCAGTACTTC. This codes for CASSPPTGEQYF.